The source of this TCR beta chain is a study of shared clonotypes between healthy human individuals. TCRdb's copy holds only in-frame clones and misses some; the assay was immunoSEQ multiplex PCR. The sample includes about 2.4 million clones, approximately 90% seen only once; the top ten take about 0.13%. Germline assignment: CDR1 SGHRS and CDR2 YFSETQ. The CDR3 contains 14 residues. V lost 4 bases to trimming and J lost 0 bases, with 11 bases between them. The sequence was collected from a man aged 18 to 35 in good health. The J gene is TRBJ2-7, the V gene TRBV5-1; no reliable D call. The sequencing sample was made of naive CD4+ T cells sorted from blood. As for subset: CD45RA+ positively selected. CDR3 sequence (DNA): TGCGCCAGCAGCCTAGACAAAATCTCCTACGAGCAGTACTTC. Amino acid sequence: CASSLDKISYEQYF.